This T cell receptor (beta chain) stems from a study of cytomegalovirus exposure and HLA in healthy donors. Only one count was recorded for this clone. Germline loops: CDR1 MNHNS, CDR2 SASEGT. The length of the CDR3 is 12 residues. V was clipped by 3 bases and J by 9 bases, with 9 bases between them. Primers: 60 Vbeta forward and 13 Jbeta reverse. The data were produced by immunoSEQ multiplex PCR, yet TCRdb's version contains in-frame clones alone and is incomplete. The sample comprises about 180,000 clones, about 80% of which are singletons, and about 1.5% rests with the top ten. What was sequenced was PBMCs. This sequence originates from a man between 18 and 29 years old in good health and CMV-seronegative. The V call is TRBV6-1, the J call TRBJ2-1; no clear D. The CDR3, as DNA: TGTGCCAGCAGTGAGGCTTTAACTGAGCAGTTCTTC. Translating gives CASSEALTEQFF.